These T cell receptor beta chains were read from a single sample in a study of T-cell memory formation after mild COVID-19. Using its own MiXCR run on the 5' RACE reads, TCRdb lists one record per CDR3 protein. Of roughly 200,000 distinct CDR3 sequences listed, roughly 18% are singletons. Sequencing used PBMCs or a T cell subset sorted from them (not recorded which). The receptors stem from an adult woman who had mild COVID-19 (a few samples of this study predate the infection). Cell type and time point are not known. Each CDR3 is given with its conserved first and last residue. The order of the fields is J gene, clone size, V gene, D gene, CDR3 DNA, CDR3 protein. The D gene is left open where the match is weak. Clone size is shown for a subset of rows, as once, few, many or a class of expanded clone.

J: TRBJ1-1
size: few
V: TRBV6-1
D: -
DNA: TGTGCCAGCAGCGAACTGGGGGGGGTAGGGGGCACTGAAGCTTTCTTT
CDR3: CASSELGGVGGTEAFF

J: TRBJ1-5
size: once
V: TRBV6-2/TRBV6-3
D: -
DNA: TGTGCCAGCGGGACAATCCACAATCAGCCCCAGCATTTT
CDR3: CASGTIHNQPQHF

J: TRBJ2-3
size: -
V: TRBV2
D: -
DNA: TGTGCCAGCAGTGAAATATACACAGATACGCAGTATTTT
CDR3: CASSEIYTDTQYF

J: TRBJ2-7
size: -
V: TRBV10-3
D: -
DNA: TGTGCCATCAGTCTGGATGTCAACTCCTACGAGCAGTACTTC
CDR3: CAISLDVNSYEQYF

J: TRBJ1-1
size: -
V: TRBV2
D: -
DNA: TGTGCCAGCCGGATAGAAATGAACACTGAAGCTTTCTTT
CDR3: CASRIEMNTEAFF

J: TRBJ2-3
size: few
V: TRBV7-2
D: -
DNA: TGTGCCAGCAGACTTGGGGGGCCCACAGATACGCAGTATTTT
CDR3: CASRLGGPTDTQYF

J: TRBJ2-5
size: few
V: TRBV24-1
D: -
DNA: TGTGCCACCAGTGATATAGAGACCCAGTACTTC
CDR3: CATSDIETQYF

J: TRBJ1-6
size: -
V: TRBV7-9
D: TRBD1
DNA: TGTGCCAGCAGCCCAGGGGGCCACCTCCACTTT
CDR3: CASSPGGHLHF

J: TRBJ2-2
size: many
V: TRBV7-6
D: -
DNA: TGTGCCAGCAGCTGGCTAGGGAGCGGCACGAACACCGGGGAGCTGTTTTTT
CDR3: CASSWLGSGTNTGELFF

J: TRBJ1-2
size: -
V: TRBV5-1
D: TRBD1
DNA: TGCGCCAGCAGCCTACAGGGGGCGGCAGTCTATGGCTACACCTTC
CDR3: CASSLQGAAVYGYTF